The rows below give T cell receptor beta chains drawn from one sample of a study of blood T cell repertoires in COVID-19. The table came from immunoSEQ multiplex PCR; TCRdb's copy has only in-frame clones and leaves some out. The sample contains 200,000 to 300,000 clones, more than 85% of which appear only once. The sequenced material came from PBMCs or T cells enriched from blood (not recorded which). The source of these receptors is a woman aged 25 to 39 who had recovered from COVID-19. Both conserved end residues are part of each CDR3. Each record gives: V gene, J gene, D gene, clone size, CDR3 DNA, CDR3 protein. The D gene is left open where the match is weak. Where a row states a size, it is once, few, many or the class of an expanded clone; other rows omit it.

TRBV2	TRBJ1-5	.	once	TGTGCCAGCAGTCAAAGGGCAGGGCGAACCAATCAGCCCCAGCATTTT	CASSQRAGRTNQPQHF
TRBV9	TRBJ2-1	TRBD2	.	TGTGCCAGCAGCGATAGCGGGAGTTTATACAATGAGCAGTTCTTC	CASSDSGSLYNEQFF
TRBV21-1	TRBJ1-2	.	once	TGTGCCAGCAGCAAAAGACTGGGGGGATGTGGCTACACCTTC	CASSKRLGGCGYTF
TRBV9	TRBJ2-1	.	.	TGTGCCAGCAGCGTAGGAGGCAGGGATGAGCAGTTCTTC	CASSVGGRDEQFF
TRBV30	TRBJ2-1	TRBD1	.	TGTGCCTGGAGTGCTCGTCCGGGACAGTACTTTTCGAGCTCCTACAATGAGCAGTTCTTC	CAWSARPGQYFSSSYNEQFF
TRBV28	TRBJ2-5	TRBD2	few	TGTGCCAGCAGCCCGGGACTAGCGGGAAGAGAGACCCAGTACTTC	CASSPGLAGRETQYF
TRBV29-1	TRBJ2-3	.	.	TGCAGCGTTGAAAGGCGGGCCCCAGATACGCAGTATTTT	CSVERRAPDTQYF
TRBV6-5	TRBJ2-7	.	.	TGTGCCAGCAGGAAAAGTAGCGGCTCCTACGAGCAGTACTTC	CASRKSSGSYEQYF
TRBV5-1	TRBJ1-4	TRBD1	.	TGCGCCAGCAGCTTGGCAGGGGACAGGGCTAATGAAAAACTGTTTTTT	CASSLAGDRANEKLFF
TRBV18	TRBJ1-2	TRBD1	.	TGTGCCAGCTCACCGCCCGGGACAGGGGTGTACGGCTACACCTTC	CASSPPGTGVYGYTF
TRBV4-3	TRBJ2-1	.	.	TGCGCCAGCAGCCAGACCCCCTTTCGGAAAGCGTACAATGAGCAGTTCTTC	CASSQTPFRKAYNEQFF
TRBV2	TRBJ1-4	.	once	TGTGCCAGCAGCCCCATGGGGGGAACTAATGAAAAACTGTTTTTT	CASSPMGGTNEKLFF
TRBV27	TRBJ2-2	.	.	TGTGCCAGCAGTTTCCAGGGAACCGGGGAGCTGTTTTTT	CASSFQGTGELFF
TRBV19	TRBJ2-2	.	.	TGTGCCAGTAGTATAGTGTGTCGGGGGTTGATCGTAGTGACCGGGGAGCTGTTTTTT	CASSIVCRGLIVVTGELFF
TRBV3-1/TRBV3-2	TRBJ2-6	TRBD1	.	TGTGCCAGCAGCCACTTCAGGGGGACAAGCTCTGGGGCCAACGTCCTGACTTTC	CASSHFRGTSSGANVLTF
TRBV10-3	TRBJ1-2	TRBD1	.	TGTGCCATTAGACAGGGGGGGAACTATGGCTACACCTTC	CAIRQGGNYGYTF
TRBV28	TRBJ1-6	.	.	TGTGCCAGCAGTCCAGGGTTCTCGGATTCACCCCTCCACTTT	CASSPGFSDSPLHF
TRBV25-1	TRBJ2-1	.	.	TGTGCCAGCAGTGAGTTAAGTAGCACTAACTACAATGAGCAGTTCTTC	CASSELSSTNYNEQFF
TRBV28	TRBJ2-1	.	.	TGTGCCAGCAGCTCTGTAAGCGGGCCTCATATCAATGAGCAGTTCTTC	CASSSVSGPHINEQFF
TRBV4-1	TRBJ2-1	.	.	TGCGCCAGCAGCCAAGATTTGGCTGAATCCTACAATGAGCAGTTCTTC	CASSQDLAESYNEQFF
TRBV21-1	TRBJ1-4	.	.	TGTGCCAGCAGCAAAGAAGGAAGGACATCTCTTCGGGATGAAAAACTGTTTTTT	CASSKEGRTSLRDEKLFF